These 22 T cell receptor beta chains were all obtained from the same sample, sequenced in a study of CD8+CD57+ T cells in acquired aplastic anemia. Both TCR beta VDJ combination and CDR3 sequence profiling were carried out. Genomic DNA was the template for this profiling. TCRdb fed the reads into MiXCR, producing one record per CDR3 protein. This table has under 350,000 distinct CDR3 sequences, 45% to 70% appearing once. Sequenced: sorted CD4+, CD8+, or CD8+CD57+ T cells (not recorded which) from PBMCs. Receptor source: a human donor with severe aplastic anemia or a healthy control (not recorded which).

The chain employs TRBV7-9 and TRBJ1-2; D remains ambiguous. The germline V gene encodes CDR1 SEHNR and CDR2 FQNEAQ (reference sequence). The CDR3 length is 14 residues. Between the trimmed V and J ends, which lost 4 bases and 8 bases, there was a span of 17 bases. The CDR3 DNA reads TGTGCCAGCAGCTCAGCACTGCCGGGTTGGGGCTACACCTTC. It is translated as CASSSALPGWGYTF.

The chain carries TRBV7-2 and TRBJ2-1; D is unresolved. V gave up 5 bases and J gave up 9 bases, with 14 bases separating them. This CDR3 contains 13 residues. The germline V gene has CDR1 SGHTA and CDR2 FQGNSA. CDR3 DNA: TGTGCCAGCAGCCGAACAAGGAATGGTGAGCAGTTCTTC. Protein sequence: CASSRTRNGEQFF.

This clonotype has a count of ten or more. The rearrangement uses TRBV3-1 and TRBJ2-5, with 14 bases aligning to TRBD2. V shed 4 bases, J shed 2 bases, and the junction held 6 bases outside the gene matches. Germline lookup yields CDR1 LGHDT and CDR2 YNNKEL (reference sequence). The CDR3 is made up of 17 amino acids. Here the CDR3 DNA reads TGTGCCAGCAGCCTGAGGACTAGCGGGGGGCTGCAAGAGACCCAGTACTTC. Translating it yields CASSLRTSGGLQETQYF.

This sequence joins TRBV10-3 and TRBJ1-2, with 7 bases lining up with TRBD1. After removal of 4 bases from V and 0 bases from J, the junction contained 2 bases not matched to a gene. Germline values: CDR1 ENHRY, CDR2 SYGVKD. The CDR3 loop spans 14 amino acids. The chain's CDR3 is CAISGGQTNYGYTF. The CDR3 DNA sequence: TGTGCCATCAGTGGGGGACAGACTAACTATGGCTACACCTTC.

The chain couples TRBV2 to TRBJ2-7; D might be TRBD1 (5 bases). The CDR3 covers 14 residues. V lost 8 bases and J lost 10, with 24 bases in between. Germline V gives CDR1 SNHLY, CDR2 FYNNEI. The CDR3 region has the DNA TGTGCCAGCGGACAACAGGTCTTGGGTGGTTCTCAGTACTTC. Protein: CASGQQVLGGSQYF. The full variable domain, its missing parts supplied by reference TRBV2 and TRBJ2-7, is EPEVTQTPSHQVTQMGQEVILRCVPISNHLYFYWYRQILGQKVEFLVSFYNNEISEKSEIFDDQFSVERPDGSNFTLKIRSTKLEDSAMYFCASGQQVLGGSQYFGPGTRLTVT.

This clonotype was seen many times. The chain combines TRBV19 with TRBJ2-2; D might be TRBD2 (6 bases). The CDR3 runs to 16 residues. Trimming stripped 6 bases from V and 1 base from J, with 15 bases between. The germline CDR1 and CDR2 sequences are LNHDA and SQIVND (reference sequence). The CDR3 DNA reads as TGTGCCAGTAGACCCGGGGGACGGAGGAACACCGGGGAGCTGTTTTTT. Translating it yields CASRPGGRRNTGELFF.

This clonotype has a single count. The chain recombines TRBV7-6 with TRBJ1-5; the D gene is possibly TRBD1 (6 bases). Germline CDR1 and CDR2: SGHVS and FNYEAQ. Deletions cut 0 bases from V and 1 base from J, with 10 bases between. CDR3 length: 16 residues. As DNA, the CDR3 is TGTGCCAGCAGCTTAGCGCTCGGACAGAGCAATCAGCCCCAGCATTTT. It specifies CASSLALGQSNQPQHF.

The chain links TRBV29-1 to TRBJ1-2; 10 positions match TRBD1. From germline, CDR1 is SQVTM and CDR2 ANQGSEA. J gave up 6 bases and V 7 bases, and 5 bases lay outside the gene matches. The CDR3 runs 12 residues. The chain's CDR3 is CSGTGGRNGYTF. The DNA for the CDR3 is TGCAGCGGGACAGGGGGACGGAATGGCTACACCTTC.

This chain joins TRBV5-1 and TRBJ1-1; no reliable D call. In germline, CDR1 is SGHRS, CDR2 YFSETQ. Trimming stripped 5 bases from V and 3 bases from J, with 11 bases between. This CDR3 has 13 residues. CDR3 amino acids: CASRFSGDTEAFF. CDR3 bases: TGCGCCAGCAGGTTTAGTGGAGACACTGAAGCTTTCTTT. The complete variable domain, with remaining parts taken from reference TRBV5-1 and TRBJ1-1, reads KAGVTQTPRYLIKTRGQQVTLSCSPISGHRSVSWYQQTPGQGLQFLFEYFSETQRNKGNFPGRFSGRQFSNSRSEMNVSTLELGDSALYLCASRFSGDTEAFFGQGTRLTVV.

DNA for the CDR3: TGTGCCAGCAGCTCGGGGACGTCGGGGACTGAAGCTTTCTTT. Protein sequence: CASSSGTSGTEAFF. V gene TRBV7-9 combines with J gene TRBJ1-1; possible D gene TRBD1, 5 bases. The germline V and J ends were trimmed by 4 bases and 5 bases, with 14 bases remaining between them. This CDR3 contains 14 residues. CDR1 and CDR2 from the germline V gene are SEHNR and FQNEAQ (reference sequence).

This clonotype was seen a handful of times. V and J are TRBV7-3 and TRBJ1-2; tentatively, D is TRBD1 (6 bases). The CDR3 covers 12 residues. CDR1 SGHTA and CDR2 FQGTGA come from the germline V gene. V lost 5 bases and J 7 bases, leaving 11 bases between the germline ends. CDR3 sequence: CASSPGGGGYTF. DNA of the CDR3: TGTGCCAGCAGCCCGGGGGGCGGTGGCTACACCTTC.

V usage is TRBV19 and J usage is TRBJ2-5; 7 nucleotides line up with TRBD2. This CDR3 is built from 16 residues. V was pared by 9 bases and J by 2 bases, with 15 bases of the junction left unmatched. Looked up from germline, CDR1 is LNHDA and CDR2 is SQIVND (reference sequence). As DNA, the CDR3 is TGTGCCAGCAGTTTTGCTCAAGCGGGACCTCAAGAGACCCAGTACTTC. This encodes CASSFAQAGPQETQYF. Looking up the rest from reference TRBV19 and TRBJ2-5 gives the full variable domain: DGGITQSPKYLFRKEGQNVTLSCEQNLNHDAMYWYRQDPGQGLRLIYYSQIVNDFQKGDIAEGYSVSREKKESFPLTVTSAQKNPTAFYLCASSFAQAGPQETQYFGPGTRLLVL.

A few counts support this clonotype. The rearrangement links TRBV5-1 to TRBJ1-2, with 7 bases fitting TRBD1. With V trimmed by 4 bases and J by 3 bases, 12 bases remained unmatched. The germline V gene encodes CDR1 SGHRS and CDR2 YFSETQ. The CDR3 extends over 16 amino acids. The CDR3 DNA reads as TGCGCCAGCAGCCCATCTTCAGGGGGGCCCTACTATGGCTACACCTTC. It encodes CASSPSSGGPYYGYTF.

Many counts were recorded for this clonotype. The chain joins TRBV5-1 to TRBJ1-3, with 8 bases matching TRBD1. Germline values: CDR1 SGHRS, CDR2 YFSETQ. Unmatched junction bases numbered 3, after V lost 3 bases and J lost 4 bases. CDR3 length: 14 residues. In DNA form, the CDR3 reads TGCGCCAGCAGCTCTGGACAGGGCGGAAACACCATATATTTT. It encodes CASSSGQGGNTIYF.

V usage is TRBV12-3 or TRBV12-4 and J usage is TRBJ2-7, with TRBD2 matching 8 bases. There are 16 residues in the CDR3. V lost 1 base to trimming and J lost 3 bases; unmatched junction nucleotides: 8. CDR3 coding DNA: TGTGCCAGCAGTTTAGTCGCGGGTAGCGGGAACTACGAGCAGTACTTC. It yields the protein CASSLVAGSGNYEQYF.

This chain's CDR3 is CSVVGQGGYGYTF. DNA of the CDR3: TGCAGCGTTGTAGGACAGGGGGGCTATGGCTACACCTTC. This chain uses TRBV29-1 with TRBJ1-2; 10 bases align to TRBD1. V shed 4 bases, J shed 4 bases, and the junction held 3 bases outside the gene matches. This CDR3 comprises 13 residues. The germline gives CDR1 SQVTM, CDR2 ANQGSEA.

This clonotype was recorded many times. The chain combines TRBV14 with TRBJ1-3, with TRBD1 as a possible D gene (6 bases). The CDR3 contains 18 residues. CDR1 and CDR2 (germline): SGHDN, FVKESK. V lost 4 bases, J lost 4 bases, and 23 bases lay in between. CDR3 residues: CASSPLSGDGPWGNTIYF. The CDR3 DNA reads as TGTGCCAGCAGCCCCTTGTCAGGGGACGGACCCTGGGGAAACACCATATATTTT.

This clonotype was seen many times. CDR3 region: CATSDLGQSYNEQFF. CDR3 nucleotide sequence: TGTGCCACCAGTGATTTGGGACAGTCTTACAATGAGCAGTTCTTC. The chain is built from TRBV24-1 and TRBJ2-1; TRBD1 is a possible D gene (6 bases). This CDR3 is built from 15 residues. V lost 0 bases and J lost 4, with 9 bases in between. Looked up from germline, CDR1 is KGHDR and CDR2 is SFDVKD.

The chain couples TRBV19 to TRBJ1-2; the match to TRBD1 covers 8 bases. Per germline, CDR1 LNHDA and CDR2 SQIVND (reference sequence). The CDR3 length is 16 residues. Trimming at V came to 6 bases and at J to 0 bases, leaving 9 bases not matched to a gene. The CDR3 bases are TGTGCCAGTAGCCCCCGCGCGGACAGGGCTAACTATGGCTACACCTTC. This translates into CASSPRADRANYGYTF.

This chain's CDR3 is CASSQTGGLGELFF. The CDR3 nucleotides are TGTGCCAGCAGCCAGACAGGGGGCCTCGGGGAGCTGTTTTTT. The chain combines TRBV11-2 with TRBJ2-2; 10 positions match TRBD1. This CDR3 has 14 residues. Germline V CDR1 and CDR2: SGHAT, FQNNGV. V shed 5 bases and J 7 bases; nucleotides not matched to a gene: 4.

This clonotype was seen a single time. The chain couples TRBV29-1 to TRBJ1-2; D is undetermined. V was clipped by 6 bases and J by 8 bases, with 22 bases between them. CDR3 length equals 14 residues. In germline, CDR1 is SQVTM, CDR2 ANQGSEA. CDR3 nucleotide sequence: TGCAGCGTCAACTTATGGGGTTCTAACCTCGGCTACACCTTC. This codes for CSVNLWGSNLGYTF.

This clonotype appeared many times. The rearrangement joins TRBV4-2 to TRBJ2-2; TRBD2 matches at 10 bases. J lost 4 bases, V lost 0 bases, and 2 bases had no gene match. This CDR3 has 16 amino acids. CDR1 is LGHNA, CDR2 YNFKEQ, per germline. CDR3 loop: CASSQEIAGGTGELFF. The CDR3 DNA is TGTGCCAGCAGCCAAGAAATAGCGGGGGGCACCGGGGAGCTGTTTTTT.